The rows below give T cell receptor beta chains drawn from one sample of a study of blood T cell repertoires in COVID-19. Sequencing was performed with immunoSEQ multiplex PCR; in TCRdb, only in-frame clones are kept and a portion is missing. This table has 200,000 to 300,000 clones, about 88% appearing once. Material: peripheral blood. The source is a man aged 55 to 69 who had recovered from COVID-19. Each CDR3 is given with its conserved first and last residue. A D gene is named only where the DNA matches it firmly. For some rows the clone size is stated as once, few or many, or as a class when expanded; others skip it.

few,TRBJ2-2,TRBD1,12,TRBV29-1,TGCAGCGTCAACAGGGGGCCCGGGGAGCTGTTTTTT,CSVNRGPGELFF
-,TRBJ1-1,TRBD1,12,TRBV6-5,TGTGCCAGCATCAGGGGGCCTGGTTTGGCTTTCTTT,CASIRGPGLAFF
-,TRBJ1-4,TRBD1,13,TRBV29-1,TGCAGCGTTTGCAGGGGGCCTAATGAAAAACTGTTTTTT,CSVCRGPNEKLFF
-,TRBJ2-5,TRBD2,16,TRBV5-1,TGCGCCAGCAGCTTGGCGGTAGCGGGGGGGCAAGAGACCCAGTACTTC,CASSLAVAGGQETQYF
-,TRBJ1-5,-,15,TRBV4-1,TGCGCCAGCAGCCAGGAGGACAGTAGCAATCAGCCCCAGCATTTT,CASSQEDSSNQPQHF
-,TRBJ2-4,-,11,TRBV20-1,TGCAGTGCTAACGGGATAAACATTCAGTACTTC,CSANGINIQYF
-,TRBJ1-6,-,17,TRBV18,TGTGCCAGCTCACTCAGCGGGGGAGGCTCCTATAATTCACCCCTCCACTTT,CASSLSGGGSYNSPLHF
-,TRBJ2-1,-,16,TRBV5-1,TGCGCCAGCAGCTTGGGGAACCAGCGCTCCTACAATGAGCAGTTCTTC,CASSLGNQRSYNEQFF
-,TRBJ1-3,-,16,TRBV4-1,TGCGCCAGCAGCCAAGTACAGGGCTCGGCTGGAAACACCATATATTTT,CASSQVQGSAGNTIYF
once,TRBJ2-3,-,12,TRBV9,TGTGCCAGCAGCCTATCGGCAGATACGCAGTATTTT,CASSLSADTQYF
-,TRBJ1-3,-,11,TRBV12-3/TRBV12-4,TGTGCCAGCAGTCCTCTAAACACCATATATTTT,CASSPLNTIYF
-,TRBJ2-4,TRBD1,13,TRBV6-5,TGTGCCAGCAGTCACAACAGGGGAAACATTCAGTACTTC,CASSHNRGNIQYF
-,TRBJ2-3,-,16,TRBV7-2,TGTGCCAGCAGCGCCCGTCCCTTACTAGAGGTAGATACGCAGTATTTT,CASSARPLLEVDTQYF
-,TRBJ1-2,-,16,TRBV30,TGTGCCTGGAGTGTAAGCGGGGGAGGTGGTAACTATGGCTACACCTTC,CAWSVSGGGGNYGYTF
once,TRBJ2-7,-,12,TRBV30,TGTGCCTGGAATAGGGGTTCCTACGAGCAGTACTTC,CAWNRGSYEQYF
-,TRBJ1-3,-,13,TRBV5-1,TGCGCCAGCAGGGACAGCCCTGGAAACACCATATATTTT,CASRDSPGNTIYF
-,TRBJ1-2,-,13,TRBV28,TGTGCCAGCGGGGGGGAGGCTGGGTATGGCTACACCTTC,CASGGEAGYGYTF
-,TRBJ2-1,-,16,TRBV7-6,TGTGCCAGCAGCTTGTGGGGCCAAAGCTCCTACAATGAGCAGTTCTTC,CASSLWGQSSYNEQFF
-,TRBJ2-1,-,15,TRBV6-2/TRBV6-3,TGTGCCAGCAGTTTCTGGGGGCGGGTGGAGGATGAGCAGTTCTTC,CASSFWGRVEDEQFF
once,TRBJ1-4,TRBD1,15,TRBV3-1/TRBV3-2,TGTGCCAGCAGACGCGGGACAGGGGATCTAGAAAAACTGTTTTTT,CASRRGTGDLEKLFF
-,TRBJ1-1,-,13,TRBV18,TGTGCCAGCTCAACCCGGGTAAACACTGAAGCTTTCTTT,CASSTRVNTEAFF
-,TRBJ2-6,-,15,TRBV6-5,TGTGCCAGCAGTCTCACGGGGTCTGGGGCCAACGTCCTGACTTTC,CASSLTGSGANVLTF
-,TRBJ2-7,-,15,TRBV27,TGTGCCAGCAGTTTACCGGCAGGGGGCGGGGGAGAGCAGTACTTC,CASSLPAGGGGEQYF
-,TRBJ2-2,-,14,TRBV11-3,TGTGCCAGCACCTTCACAGGGTTCACCGGGGAGCTGTTTTTT,CASTFTGFTGELFF
-,TRBJ1-2,TRBD1,16,TRBV19,TGTGCCAGTAGTATGCTATCGGGACAGGTTGCGAGAGGCTACACCTTC,CASSMLSGQVARGYTF
-,TRBJ1-2,-,13,TRBV11-3,TGTGCCGAACGTGGGGGGGACACCTATGGCTACACCTTC,CAERGGDTYGYTF
once,TRBJ1-1,-,14,TRBV11-1,TGTGCCAGCAGCCGGGGCCGGGGGATCCCCGAAGCTTTCTTT,CASSRGRGIPEAFF
-,TRBJ2-7,-,16,TRBV6-6,TGTGCCAGCAGTTACTCGGTAGCAGGGGGGACCTACGAGCAGTACTTC,CASSYSVAGGTYEQYF
-,TRBJ2-5,TRBD2,16,TRBV3-1/TRBV3-2,TGTGCCAGCAGCCGTCTCTCGGGGGGTCTCCAAGAGACCCAGTACTTC,CASSRLSGGLQETQYF
once,TRBJ1-5,-,15,TRBV9,TGTGCCAGCAGCGCAAAGGGGGGGGTAGATCAGCCCCAGCATTTT,CASSAKGGVDQPQHF
-,TRBJ2-3,TRBD1,14,TRBV2,TGTGCCAGCCGATTGACAGGGAGCACAGATACGCAGTATTTT,CASRLTGSTDTQYF
-,TRBJ2-3,TRBD2,14,TRBV30,TGTGCCTGGATCTCAGGACTAGCGACAGATACGCAGTATTTT,CAWISGLATDTQYF
-,TRBJ2-7,-,13,TRBV9,TGTGCCAGCAGCGTAGCTGGGAGGCACGAGCAGTACTTC,CASSVAGRHEQYF
-,TRBJ2-2,-,14,TRBV6-2/TRBV6-3,TGTGCCAGCAGTTACCCAATCAGGGGCGGGGAGCTGTTTTTT,CASSYPIRGGELFF
-,TRBJ2-7,TRBD2,14,TRBV19,TGTGCCAGTAGTGTCGGGGGGGCCTCCTACGAGCAGTACTTC,CASSVGGASYEQYF
-,TRBJ2-7,-,14,TRBV4-1,TGCGCCAGCAGTCCAAATGGTCAAGCGTACGAGCAGTACTTC,CASSPNGQAYEQYF